Below, 24 T cell receptor beta chains from the same sample are listed, as sequenced in a study of control samples from healthy donors and cancer patients. Libraries were prepared by immunoSEQ multiplex PCR; TCRdb keeps only in-frame clonotypes and omits some of them. The sample holds some 120,000 clones; around 90% are singletons and the top ten take around 8.7%. The sample taken for sequencing was blood. Receptors were obtained from a middle-aged man in good health.

V gene TRBV2 combines with J gene TRBJ2-1; TRBD2 is a possible D gene (6 bases). Looked up from germline, CDR1 is SNHLY and CDR2 is FYNNEI. Trimming took off 2 bases at V and 7 bases at J, with 12 bases between the two ends. The CDR3 runs to 14 residues. As DNA, the CDR3 is TGTGCCAGCAGTGAACTGGCGGGGTATAATGAGCAGTTCTTC. It encodes CASSELAGYNEQFF.

This sequence joins TRBV7-2 and TRBJ2-5; possible D gene TRBD1, 5 bases. The CDR3 loop spans 13 amino acids. V was shortened by 5 bases and J by 4 bases, with 11 bases between the two germline ends. The germline V gene has CDR1 SGHTA and CDR2 FQGNSA. In DNA form, the CDR3 reads TGTGCCAGCAGCCCGCAGGGTCCAGAGACCCAGTACTTC. It is translated as CASSPQGPETQYF.

The gene calls are TRBV5-1 and TRBJ1-2; D perhaps matches TRBD1 (5 bases). With 0 bases removed from V and 3 bases from J, the gap between germline ends came to 15 bases. This CDR3 has 16 residues. From germline, CDR1 is SGHRS and CDR2 YFSETQ. The DNA for the CDR3 is TGCGCCAGCAGCTTGGTTCAACAGGTAGATCACTATGGCTACACCTTC. Protein sequence: CASSLVQQVDHYGYTF.

The chain links TRBV6-5 to TRBJ1-1, with no clear D. CDR3 length: 15 amino acids. Per germline, CDR1 MNHEY and CDR2 SVGAGI. Deletions cut 0 bases from V and 5 bases from J, with 13 bases between. The CDR3 sequence is CASSYSNRVGTEAFF. CDR3 in DNA: TGTGCCAGCAGTTACTCGAATAGGGTCGGGACTGAAGCTTTCTTT.

The chain combines TRBV4-1 with TRBJ2-1; D is tentatively TRBD1 or TRBD2 (5 bases each). The germline V gene encodes CDR1 MGHRA and CDR2 YSYEKL. Between the trimmed V and J ends, which lost 1 base and 12 bases, there was a span of 22 bases. CDR3 length equals 16 residues. In nucleotides, the CDR3 is TGCGCCAGCAGCCAAGTCTTCGGGACCACCCTCCGGGGGCAGTTCTTC. Its protein is CASSQVFGTTLRGQFF.

V usage is TRBV29-1 and J usage is TRBJ2-1; 8 positions match TRBD1. V shed 6 bases and J 5 bases; nucleotides not matched to a gene: 9. This CDR3 spans 14 amino acids. CDR1 and CDR2 from the germline V gene are SQVTM and ANQGSEA. The CDR3 nucleotides are TGCAGCGTGCGGATCCGGGACAGGAACAATGAGCAGTTCTTC. Amino acids: CSVRIRDRNNEQFF.

J is TRBJ1-2 and V is TRBV9; no firm D call. V lost 3 bases and J lost 0, with 12 bases in between. The CDR3 is 15 residues long. Germline values: CDR1 SGDLS, CDR2 YYNGEE. The CDR3 coding sequence is TGTGCCAGCAGCGCGGACGGAAACCCTAACTATGGCTACACCTTC. The encoded protein is CASSADGNPNYGYTF. Based on the CDR3 plus reference TRBV9 and TRBJ1-2, the full variable domain is DSGVTQTPKHLITATGQRVTLRCSPRSGDLSVYWYQQSLDQGLQFLIQYYNGEERAKGNILERFSAQQFPDLHSELNLSSLELGDSALYFCASSADGNPNYGYTFGSGTRLTVV.

V and J are TRBV28 and TRBJ1-2; 8 bases fit TRBD1. J lost 4 bases, V lost 7 bases, and 2 bases had no gene match. The CDR3 runs 12 residues. Germline V CDR1 and CDR2: MDHEN, SYDVKM. CDR3 DNA sequence: TGTGCCAGCATCACAGGGGGCTATGGCTACACCTTC. Its translation is CASITGGYGYTF.

This chain joins TRBV6-5 and TRBJ2-7; 9 bases agree with TRBD1. The V gene's germline CDR1 is MNHEY and CDR2 SVGAGI. V lost 9 bases and J lost 1; bases outside the gene matches: 4. CDR3 length equals 13 residues. CDR3 coding DNA: TGTGCCAGTACCGGGACAGGGTCCTACGAGCAGTACTTC. It encodes CASTGTGSYEQYF.

The genes are TRBV4-3 and TRBJ1-1; D ambiguous. The V end was cut by 1 base, the J end by 0 bases, with 9 bases between. The CDR3 is 15 amino acids. Germline values: CDR1 LGHNA, CDR2 YSLEER. The CDR3 sequence is CASSQAANLNTEAFF. The CDR3 DNA sequence: TGCGCCAGCAGCCAAGCGGCAAACCTGAACACTGAAGCTTTCTTT.

V is TRBV7-9 and J is TRBJ1-6; D remains unclear. Germline V gene lookup returns CDR1 SEHNR and CDR2 FQNEAQ (reference sequence). V was pared by 5 bases and J by 7 bases, with 9 bases between. The CDR3 totals 13 residues. The CDR3: CASSPEVNSPLHF. In nucleotides, the CDR3 is TGTGCCAGCAGCCCCGAGGTGAATTCACCCCTCCACTTT.

J is TRBJ1-6 and V is TRBV4-1; D remains ambiguous. Germline assignment: CDR1 MGHRA and CDR2 YSYEKL. V lost 1 base and J 6 bases, leaving 13 bases between the germline ends. CDR3 length: 16 amino acids. Written as DNA, the CDR3 is TGCGCCAGCAGCCAAGGGAGAGGCAATCGTAATTCACCCCTCCACTTT. It encodes CASSQGRGNRNSPLHF.

The rearrangement joins TRBV18 to TRBJ2-5; D gene uncertain. The length of the CDR3 is 14 residues. Per germline, CDR1 KGHSH and CDR2 LQKENI. V lost 2 bases, J lost 4 bases, and 11 bases lay in between. This CDR3 reads CASSPSVGRETQYF. CDR3 nucleotides: TGTGCCAGCTCACCATCTGTGGGTAGAGAGACCCAGTACTTC.

The V call is TRBV7-2, the J call TRBJ1-1, with 7 bases fitting TRBD1. This CDR3 has 14 residues. V was pared by 6 bases and J by 4 bases, with 8 bases of the junction left unmatched. CDR1 is SGHTA, CDR2 FQGNSA, per germline. CDR3 nucleotide sequence: TGTGCCAGCAGGCCACAGGGGAGGGGCACTGAAGCTTTCTTT. Translating it yields CASRPQGRGTEAFF. Full variable domain (missing parts from reference TRBV7-2 and TRBJ1-1): GAGVSQSPSNKVTEKGKDVELRCDPISGHTALYWYRQSLGQGLEFLIYFQGNSAPDKSGLPSDRFSAERTGGSVSTLTIQRTQQEDSAVYLCASRPQGRGTEAFFGQGTRLTVV.

CDR3 in DNA: TGCGCCAGCAGCTTGGCAGGACAGGGCTTCGATGAGCAGTTCTTC. Its protein is CASSLAGQGFDEQFF. The chain joins TRBV5-1 to TRBJ2-1; 8 nucleotides line up with TRBD1. V lost 0 bases, J lost 8 bases, and 7 bases stayed unmatched. CDR1 SGHRS and CDR2 YFSETQ come from the germline V gene. The CDR3 loop spans 15 amino acids.

The chain joins TRBV9 to TRBJ2-7, with D possibly matching TRBD2 (7 bases). This CDR3 is 15 amino acids long. The germline V and J ends were trimmed by 4 bases and 8 bases, with 22 bases remaining between them. CDR1 and CDR2 from the germline V gene are SGDLS and YYNGEE. CDR3 residues: CASSLTEGGAGKQYF. The CDR3 DNA reads as TGTGCCAGCAGCCTAACCGAGGGGGGAGCGGGGAAGCAGTACTTC. Full variable domain (remainder filled in from reference TRBV9 and TRBJ2-7): DSGVTQTPKHLITATGQRVTLRCSPRSGDLSVYWYQQSLDQGLQFLIQYYNGEERAKGNILERFSAQQFPDLHSELNLSSLELGDSALYFCASSLTEGGAGKQYFGPGTRLTVT.

The chain joins TRBV15 to TRBJ2-7, with a weak D call TRBD2 (6 bases). The CDR3 loop spans 15 amino acids. Looked up from germline, CDR1 is LNHNV and CDR2 is YYDKDF (reference sequence). V gave up 1 base and J gave up 3 bases, with 13 bases separating them. The CDR3 sequence: CATSRGGIEGYEQYF. As DNA, the CDR3 is TGTGCCACCAGCAGAGGCGGGATAGAAGGCTACGAGCAGTACTTC. The full variable domain, its missing parts supplied by reference TRBV15 and TRBJ2-7, is DAMVIQNPRYQVTQFGKPVTLSCSQTLNHNVMYWYQQKSSQAPKLLFHYYDKDFNNEADTPDNFQSRRPNTSFCFLDIRSPGLGDTAMYLCATSRGGIEGYEQYFGPGTRLTVT.

This sequence joins TRBV5-1 and TRBJ2-7; possibly TRBD1 or TRBD2 for D (6 bases each). Deletions cut 6 bases from V and 3 bases from J, with 16 bases between. This CDR3 contains 14 residues. Germline-derived CDR1 and CDR2 are SGHRS and YFSETQ. CDR3 nucleotides: TGCGCCAGCAAGGCGGGGACGGACAGCTACGAGCAGTACTTC. Its translation: CASKAGTDSYEQYF.

This clone showed up just a few times. V usage is TRBV27 and J usage is TRBJ1-5; TRBD1 matches at 9 bases. Per the germline V gene, CDR1 is MNHEY and CDR2 is SMNVEV (reference sequence). This CDR3 has 15 residues. The V segment lost 7 bases and the J segment 6 bases; nucleotides outside the gene matches: 10. CDR3 sequence reads: CASKIPGQGGQPQHF. For the CDR3, the DNA is TGTGCCAGCAAGATTCCGGGACAGGGAGGTCAGCCCCAGCATTTT.

This clone was counted between two and nine times. The J gene is TRBJ1-2, the V gene TRBV10-1; D gene ambiguous. V was shortened by 4 bases and J by 3 bases, with 9 bases between the two germline ends. The CDR3 contains 13 residues. The germline gives CDR1 WNHNN, CDR2 SYGVQD (reference sequence). The CDR3 DNA is TGCGCCAGCAGTGCCCGTGGGGACTATGGCTACACCTTC. It encodes CASSARGDYGYTF.

The V gene is TRBV27, the J gene TRBJ1-5; D ambiguous. The CDR3 loop spans 14 amino acids. Deletions cut 6 bases from V and 0 bases from J, with 9 bases between. CDR1 and CDR2 (germline): MNHEY, SMNVEV (reference sequence). The CDR3 loop is CASRADYSNQPQHF. CDR3 in DNA: TGTGCCAGCAGGGCGGATTATAGCAATCAGCCCCAGCATTTT.

The gene calls are TRBV5-8 and TRBJ1-1; D gene ambiguous. CDR1 SGHTS and CDR2 YDEGEE come from the germline V gene. CDR3 size: 13 residues. Trimming removed 2 bases from V and 1 base from J, with 6 bases in between. The CDR3 sequence: CASSFPQNTEAFF. For the CDR3, the DNA is TGTGCCAGCAGCTTCCCCCAGAACACTGAAGCTTTCTTT.

The rearrangement joins TRBV7-9 to TRBJ2-7; 7 positions agree with TRBD1. The trim removed 5 bases at V and 0 bases at J, leaving 7 bases unmatched. CDR3 length equals 15 residues. Per the germline V gene, CDR1 is SEHNR and CDR2 is FQNEAQ (reference sequence). CDR3 residues: CASSQGQSSSYEQYF. The CDR3 bases are TGTGCCAGCAGCCAGGGACAGAGTTCCTCCTACGAGCAGTACTTC.

The chain employs TRBV4-1 and TRBJ1-5, with a possible D match to TRBD1 (5 bases). V dropped 1 base and J dropped 4 bases, with 14 bases sitting between them. The CDR3 is made up of 16 amino acids. Germline CDR1 MGHRA, CDR2 YSYEKL. CDR3 in DNA: TGCGCCAGCAGCCAAGTCATTCGACAGTTTAATCAGCCCCAGCATTTT. Translating it yields CASSQVIRQFNQPQHF.